A selection of T cell receptor beta chains follows, all from one sample in a study of cytomegalovirus exposure and HLA in healthy donors. The table came from immunoSEQ multiplex PCR; TCRdb's copy has only in-frame clones and leaves some out. The sample carries 80,000 to 100,000 clones, approximately 80% recorded once. Sequenced: PBMCs. Receptors were obtained from a male donor in good health and CMV-seropositive. Each CDR3 is given with its conserved first and last residue. D genes are given only for firm matches. Clone size appears in some rows only: once, few, many, or a class for an expanded clone.

j_call | v_call | d_call | clone_size | cdr3_nt | cdr3_aa
TRBJ1-1 | TRBV19 | TRBD1 | few | TGTGCCAGTAGTAGGGGACAGACCATGAACACTGAAGCTTTCTTT | CASSRGQTMNTEAFF
TRBJ1-3 | TRBV18 | NA | NA | TGTGCCAGCTCACCAGACAGAGAAAACACCATATATTTT | CASSPDRENTIYF
TRBJ1-2 | TRBV5-1 | TRBD1 | NA | TGCGCCAGCAGCGAGAACAGGGGGCTGACGAACTATGGCTACACCTTC | CASSENRGLTNYGYTF
TRBJ1-2 | TRBV5-1 | NA | NA | TGCGCCAGCAGCTGGTCAGGGGAGAAGGATGGCTACACCTTC | CASSWSGEKDGYTF
TRBJ2-2 | TRBV14 | NA | NA | TGTGCCAGCAGCCACATCAGGGGCACCGGGGAGCTGTTTTTT | CASSHIRGTGELFF
TRBJ2-5 | TRBV28 | TRBD1 | NA | TGTGCCAGCAGTCTCCGGGACAGGGTAAAAGAGACCCAGTACTTC | CASSLRDRVKETQYF
TRBJ1-3 | TRBV6-5 | TRBD1 | NA | TGTGCCAGCAGTTGGGGACAGGGAGTTGGAAACACCATATATTTT | CASSWGQGVGNTIYF
TRBJ1-5 | TRBV5-6 | NA | NA | TGTGCCAGCAGCGCCGCGGGGGGAGGCCAGCCCCAGCATTTT | CASSAAGGGQPQHF
TRBJ1-2 | TRBV6-1 | NA | NA | TGTGCCACCCGACCGGGACTAAGGCATGGCTACACCTTC | CATRPGLRHGYTF
TRBJ2-2 | TRBV30 | NA | NA | TGTGCCTGGAGCGTTCCCCGGGGTGGGGTAAACACCGGGGAGCTGTTTTTT | CAWSVPRGGVNTGELFF
TRBJ1-1 | TRBV29-1 | TRBD1 | NA | TGCAGCGTTGCCCCAGGGGGTAACACTGAAGCTTTCTTT | CSVAPGGNTEAFF
TRBJ1-2 | TRBV19 | NA | NA | TGTGCCAGTAGCCCAAGCGACTATGGCTACACCTTC | CASSPSDYGYTF
TRBJ2-5 | TRBV25-1 | TRBD2 | NA | TGTGCCAGCAGTAAACGGGGGGGCAAAGAGACCCAGTACTTC | CASSKRGGKETQYF
TRBJ2-7 | TRBV30 | NA | NA | TGTGCCTGGAGTACCGGGGGATCAACCTACGAGCAGTACTTC | CAWSTGGSTYEQYF
TRBJ1-1 | TRBV7-9 | TRBD1 | NA | TGTGCCAGCAGCTCTCGACAGGGGGCAATGAACACTGAAGCTTTCTTT | CASSSRQGAMNTEAFF
TRBJ2-6 | TRBV5-1 | NA | NA | TGCGCCAGCAGCTTGGATGGCGGGGCCAACGTCCTGACTTTC | CASSLDGGANVLTF
TRBJ2-2 | TRBV9 | NA | NA | TGTGCCGCGTCACAGGGTGCGGATCCCGGGGAGCTGTTTTTT | CAASQGADPGELFF
TRBJ2-7 | TRBV9 | TRBD1 | NA | TGTGCCAGCAGCGTAGGGGACAGGGGGCACGAGCAGTACTTC | CASSVGDRGHEQYF
TRBJ1-1 | TRBV4-1 | NA | NA | TGCGCCAGCAGCCAAGGCGGTCGGGGGGGGAACACTGAAGCTTTCTTT | CASSQGGRGGNTEAFF
TRBJ2-6 | TRBV5-6 | NA | NA | TGTGCCAGCAGCTTGGGAGATTCTGGGGCCAACGTCCTGACTTTC | CASSLGDSGANVLTF
TRBJ2-5 | TRBV7-9 | TRBD2 | once | TGTGCCAGCAGCCTTGGACTAGGAGTTGAGACCCAGTACTTC | CASSLGLGVETQYF
TRBJ1-1 | TRBV2 | TRBD1 | NA | TGTGCCAGCAAGGGACAGCGGAACACTGAAGCTTTCTTT | CASKGQRNTEAFF
TRBJ1-2 | TRBV2 | NA | NA | TGTGCCAGCAGGGCCAGGGGAGAGAATGGCTACACCTTC | CASRARGENGYTF
TRBJ1-2 | TRBV18 | TRBD1 | NA | TGTGCCAGCCGGACAGGGGATAACTATGGCTACACCTTC | CASRTGDNYGYTF
TRBJ1-1 | TRBV18 | NA | NA | TGTGCCAGCTCACCCCCAGGACAGTCTGAAGCTTTCTTT | CASSPPGQSEAFF
TRBJ2-1 | TRBV6-5 | NA | NA | TGTGCCAGCAGCCCCCACACCATCGGGGACAACAGGGCGTTCTTC | CASSPHTIGDNRAFF
TRBJ2-1 | TRBV5-1 | NA | NA | TGCGCCAGCAGCCTGGGGGAAAGGGGTAATGAGCAGTTCTTC | CASSLGERGNEQFF
TRBJ2-5 | TRBV19 | NA | NA | TGTGCCAGTAGTATACCAGGCTCAGAGACCCAGTACTTC | CASSIPGSETQYF
TRBJ2-5 | TRBV5-6 | NA | NA | TGTGCCAGCAGCTCGACAGCGGGAGAGACCCAGTACTTC | CASSSTAGETQYF
TRBJ2-7 | TRBV5-6 | NA | once | TGTGCCAGCAGCTTGGCTGGCAGCTACGAGCAGTACTTC | CASSLAGSYEQYF
TRBJ2-2 | TRBV15 | TRBD2 | NA | TGTGCCACCAGCAGAGTCGGGACTACCACCGGGGAGCTGTTTTTT | CATSRVGTTTGELFF
TRBJ1-2 | TRBV5-6 | TRBD1 | NA | TGTGCCAGCAGCCAAAGAAAAAAACGGACAGGCGGCGATGACTATGGCTACACCTTC | CASSQRKKRTGGDDYGYTF
TRBJ2-1 | TRBV30 | TRBD2 | once | TGTGCCTGGGGCCTCGGGACTAGCGGCCATTACAATGAGCAGTTCTTC | CAWGLGTSGHYNEQFF
TRBJ1-1 | TRBV5-1 | NA | NA | TGCGCCAGCAGCTCAGGCAGTCCCATGAACACTGAAGCTTTCTTT | CASSSGSPMNTEAFF
TRBJ1-2 | TRBV7-2 | TRBD1 | NA | TGTGCCAGCAGCCCAACTAGACAGGGGGCGCATGGCTACACCTTC | CASSPTRQGAHGYTF